The text below deals with one T cell receptor beta chain. The data belong to a study of blood T cell repertoires in COVID-19. Study at large: T cells, B-cell-depleted T cells, or PBMCs provided the cDNA or gDNA that served as material.

The germline V gene has CDR1 LNHDA and CDR2 SQIVND (reference sequence). Trimming cost V 6 bases and J 0 bases; bases outside gene matches: 8. CDR3 length: 16 residues. Sequencing used immunoSEQ multiplex PCR; TCRdb keeps in-frame clones, though not all of them. Found here are 250,000 to 400,000 clones, around 88% of them singletons; the top ten hold 1.5% to 2%. The chain recombines TRBV19 with TRBJ1-3; 7 positions agree with TRBD1. This receptor was obtained from a woman in her twenties or thirties with COVID-19, enrolled during active disease. Sequenced material: peripheral blood. The CDR3 bases are TGTGCCAGTAGACGACAGGGCGCAAGCTCTGGAAACACCATATATTTT. Its protein product is CASRRQGASSGNTIYF.